This T cell receptor (beta chain) came from a study of blood T cells in healthy people across ages. A sample-barcoded 5' primer and a J-beta primer mix were used in a second PCR of about 7 to 11 cycles. From the 5' RACE reads, TCRdb called clonotypes with MiXCR, one entry per CDR3 protein. There are about 800,000 distinct CDR3 sequences in the sample; 20% to 30% occur only once, and 3% to 4% lies in the top ten. Study findings and constraints: Estimates drawn from one million T cells were deemed to understate diversity. Per million T cells, TCR beta diversity dropped about linearly as age rose.

The length of the CDR3 is 15 residues. V gave up 8 bases and J gave up 4 bases; unmatched junction bases: 13. CDR1 SGHTA and CDR2 FQGNSA come from the germline V gene. Note on this clonotype: Its antigen remains unknown.

This sample was also put to use in a study of T cells of mothers and their children.

This sequence joins TRBV7-2 and TRBJ2-5; 7 nucleotides line up with TRBD2. This clonotype was sampled from a boy aged 10-17 years in good health. What was sequenced was blood. CDR3 in DNA: TGTGCCAGCCTAAAGCTTGCGGGAGTCGGAGAGACCCAGTACTTC. It is translated as CASLKLAGVGETQYF.